Following are 13 T cell receptor beta chains from one sample sequenced in a study of beta chain features in type 1 diabetes. General study findings and limits: TCRB CDR3 length was moderately but significantly reduced in all four CD4+ subsets of Type 1 diabetes patients.

Their target antigens are unknown. Reverse transcription of all isolated RNA meant that expressed TCRB transcripts were sequenced. Sequencing was performed with immunoSEQ multiplex PCR; in TCRdb, only in-frame clones are kept and a portion is missing. The table lists 150,000 to 200,000 clones, 7.5% to 9.5% of them singletons, with about 0.5% in the top ten. Source material: central memory CD4+ T cells from blood. These TCRs come from a woman between 18 and 30 years old with type 1 diabetes.

This clone was picked up a small number of times. This sequence joins TRBV28 and TRBJ2-6; 8 bases fit TRBD2. Germline V gives CDR1 MDHEN, CDR2 SYDVKM. Germline trimming cut 9 bases from V and 0 bases from J; bases unmatched to any gene: 7. The CDR3 length is 16 residues. CDR3 sequence reads: CASKAGAGSGANVLTF. CDR3 DNA sequence: TGTGCCAGTAAAGCGGGAGCTGGCTCTGGGGCCAACGTCCTGACTTTC. The variable domain in full, with the rest retrieved from reference TRBV28 and TRBJ2-6, is DVKVTQSSRYLVKRTGEKVFLECVQDMDHENMFWYRQDPGLGLRLIYFSYDVKMKEKGDIPEGYSVSREKKERFSLILESASTNQTSMYLCASKAGAGSGANVLTFGAGSRLTVL.

CDR3 amino acids: CATAQGTSGYEQYF. CDR3 nucleotides: TGCGCCACCGCCCAGGGGACTAGCGGATACGAGCAGTACTTC. The chain carries TRBV5-1 and TRBJ2-7; 11 bases map to TRBD2. Germline CDR1 reads SGHRS; CDR2 reads YFSETQ. CDR3 length equals 14 residues. The V segment lost 9 bases and the J segment 4 bases; nucleotides outside the gene matches: 9. Combining the CDR3 with reference TRBV5-1 and TRBJ2-7 gives the whole variable domain KAGVTQTPRYLIKTRGQQVTLSCSPISGHRSVSWYQQTPGQGLQFLFEYFSETQRNKGNFPGRFSGRQFSNSRSEMNVSTLELGDSALYLCATAQGTSGYEQYFGPGTRLTVT.

J is TRBJ2-5 and V is TRBV15; 9 nucleotides agree with TRBD2. CDR1 and CDR2 from the germline V gene are LNHNV and YYDKDF (reference sequence). The V and J ends lost 3 bases and 2 bases, in that order; junction bases with no gene match: 7. The length of the CDR3 is 16 residues. CDR3 bases: TGTGCCACCAGCAGTTGGGCTAGCGGGGCTCAAGAGACCCAGTACTTC. It translates to CATSSWASGAQETQYF.

In this sample, this clone turned up a few times. V usage is TRBV30 and J usage is TRBJ2-3; a weak D match, TRBD2 (7 bases). CDR1 and CDR2 (germline): GTSNPN, SVGIG (reference sequence). This CDR3 comprises 16 residues. Trimming cost V 2 bases and J 4 bases, with 19 bases left between them. The CDR3 region is CAWSLFRGGSSDTQYF. The CDR3 nucleotides are TGTGCCTGGAGTTTATTCAGGGGAGGGAGCTCAGATACGCAGTATTTT.

This clone was seen only a few times. The chain uses TRBV9 and TRBJ2-5; the match to TRBD1 covers 8 bases. CDR3 length: 14 amino acids. CDR1 and CDR2 from the germline V gene are SGDLS and YYNGEE. V was clipped by 4 bases and J by 3 bases; unmatched bases: 5. CDR3 nucleotides: TGTGCCAGCAGCCCCGGACAGGGAAAAGAGACCCAGTACTTC. Its translation: CASSPGQGKETQYF.

The V and J genes are TRBV5-1 and TRBJ2-5; 8 bases align to TRBD1. Germline-derived CDR1 and CDR2 are SGHRS and YFSETQ. The CDR3 spans 15 residues. V lost 4 bases and J lost 3; bases outside the gene matches: 8. In nucleotides, the CDR3 is TGCGCCAGCAGCCCCGGGACAGGCCGAAAAGAGACCCAGTACTTC. It encodes CASSPGTGRKETQYF.

This clone has only a few counts. The J gene is TRBJ1-2, the V gene TRBV6-5; D is unresolved. The germline CDR1 and CDR2 sequences are MNHEY and SVGAGI. The V and J ends lost 6 bases and 3 bases respectively, with 8 bases between them. The CDR3 runs 12 residues. This CDR3 reads CASRAADYGYTF. The CDR3 DNA follows: TGTGCCAGCAGGGCCGCGGACTATGGCTACACCTTC.

This clone was picked up a small number of times. The V gene is TRBV6-5, the J gene TRBJ1-5; D is unclear. Germline values: CDR1 MNHEY, CDR2 SVGAGI. This CDR3 contains 14 residues. V was pared by 3 bases and J by 4 bases, with 10 bases between. The CDR3 DNA reads as TGTGCCAGCAGTTATGTTGAGGGAAATCAGCCCCAGCATTTT. This gives the protein CASSYVEGNQPQHF.

This clone was counted many times. The gene calls are TRBV28 and TRBJ1-4, with 8 bases aligning to TRBD1. V lost 10 bases, J lost 3 bases, and 7 bases stayed unmatched. The germline CDR1 and CDR2 sequences are MDHEN and SYDVKM. CDR3 length equals 14 residues. The CDR3 sequence is CAIARGLSNEKLFF. The CDR3 DNA reads as TGTGCCATTGCCAGGGGGCTATCTAATGAAAAACTGTTTTTT.

This clone has just a few counts. The chain has TRBV19 and TRBJ2-1, with TRBD2 matching over 11 bases. The V gene's germline CDR1 is LNHDA and CDR2 SQIVND (reference sequence). V was clipped by 2 bases and J by 6 bases; unmatched bases: 6. The CDR3 totals 16 residues. CDR3 protein: CASSIPLAGGTNEQFF. The DNA for the CDR3 is TGTGCCAGTAGTATACCCCTAGCGGGAGGCACCAATGAGCAGTTCTTC.

V usage is TRBV7-2 and J usage is TRBJ1-6; D uncertain. Trimming took off 0 bases at V and 0 bases at J, with 12 bases between the two ends. Germline V CDR1 and CDR2: SGHTA, FQGNSA. The CDR3 length is 18 residues. The DNA for the CDR3 is TGTGCCAGCAGCTTAGCGCTTAGAGGGAGCTCCTATAATTCACCCCTCCACTTT. Translated, it gives CASSLALRGSSYNSPLHF.

The chain uses TRBV18 and TRBJ2-7; 7 nucleotides agree with TRBD1. The CDR3 extends over 15 amino acids. The trim removed 1 base at V and 7 bases at J, leaving 10 bases unmatched. Germline CDR1 is KGHSH and CDR2 is LQKENI. This CDR3 reads CASSPRGQGDGEQYF. CDR3 in DNA: TGTGCCAGCTCACCACGGGGGCAGGGGGATGGAGAGCAGTACTTC.

A few counts support this clone. The chain is built from TRBV7-2 and TRBJ2-4; 8 nucleotides align to TRBD1. From germline, CDR1 is SGHTA and CDR2 FQGNSA. The CDR3 contains 15 residues. V lost 4 bases and J lost 8; bases outside the gene matches: 10. The CDR3 DNA sequence: TGTGCCAGCAGCTCCCAAAGAGGACAGGGATACATTCAGTACTTC. Its protein is CASSSQRGQGYIQYF.